This T cell receptor (beta chain) was sequenced in a study of radiotherapy plus CTLA-4 blockade in lung cancer. Repertoires were generated with immunoSEQ multiplex PCR, while TCRdb's copy carries only in-frame clones and drops some. The sample consists of 85,000 to 90,000 clones, around 84% of them appearing once. This CDR3 has 14 amino acids. The J segment lost 2 bases and the V segment lost 5 bases, leaving 5 bases of the junction unmatched. From germline, CDR1 is SGHNT and CDR2 YENEEA. The gene calls are TRBV11-3 and TRBJ2-5; TRBD1 matches 7 bases. Source: peripheral blood, taken from a patient treated with radiotherapy plus ipilimumab. This TCR came from a human donor with non-small cell lung cancer that progressed on radiotherapy plus ipilimumab. CDR3 DNA sequence: TGTGCCAGCAGCCTACAGACAGGGCAAGAGACCCAGTACTTC. The encoded protein is CASSLQTGQETQYF.